A selection of T cell receptor beta chains follows, all from one sample in a study of T cell responses to AZD1222 COVID-19 vaccine. The protocol was immunoSEQ multiplex PCR, while the TCRdb copy is restricted to in-frame clones and leaves out a portion. The data contain just over 150,000 clones, over 90% of them singletons. Sequencing was performed on peripheral blood, taken 28 days after the second AZD1222 dose. The receptors were sampled from an adult who received the AZD1222 COVID-19 vaccine. The CDR3 runs from the conserved cysteine through the conserved F or W. A D gene is named only where the DNA matches it firmly. Clone size is not always given. Where it is, it says once, few, many or a class for expanded clones.

-	TRBJ2-5	12	TRBV5-1	-	CASSFERETQYF	TGCGCCAGCAGCTTCGAGAGGGAGACCCAGTACTTC
once	TRBJ1-3	14	TRBV5-1	-	CASSLTASGNTIYF	TGCGCCAGCAGCCTGACAGCCTCTGGAAACACCATATATTTT
-	TRBJ2-1	17	TRBV4-2	-	CASSQVFGGTFPSEQFF	TGTGCCAGCAGCCAAGTTTTCGGGGGAACCTTCCCCTCCGAGCAGTTCTTC
-	TRBJ2-5	14	TRBV11-1	-	CASSFSRAQETQYF	TGTGCCAGCAGCTTTTCAAGGGCCCAAGAGACCCAGTACTTC
once	TRBJ2-1	15	TRBV6-6	TRBD2	CASSTGTSGGHEQFF	TGTGCCAGCAGTACCGGGACTAGCGGGGGCCATGAGCAGTTCTTC
-	TRBJ2-7	15	TRBV19	-	CASSEGRRSLIEQYF	TGTGCCAGTAGCGAGGGACGGAGATCACTAATAGAGCAGTACTTC
-	TRBJ1-1	15	TRBV5-1	TRBD1	CASSTSTGVNTEAFF	TGCGCCAGCAGCACCTCTACAGGGGTCAACACTGAAGCTTTCTTT
-	TRBJ2-3	14	TRBV2	TRBD1	CASSRDRSTDTQYF	TGTGCCAGCAGCCGGGACAGGTCCACAGATACGCAGTATTTT
-	TRBJ2-3	17	TRBV4-1	-	CASSLDPLSKATDTQYF	TGCGCCAGCAGCCTCGACCCCCTCTCAAAAGCCACAGATACGCAGTATTTT
once	TRBJ2-1	15	TRBV6-5	-	CASRRETGPYNEQFF	TGTGCCAGCAGAAGGGAGACAGGACCCTACAATGAGCAGTTCTTC
-	TRBJ1-2	17	TRBV27	-	CASSAGGAALLTYGYTF	TGTGCCAGCAGTGCGGGGGGAGCTGCTCTCCTAACCTATGGCTACACCTTC
once	TRBJ1-6	18	TRBV23-1	-	CASSPSLGIPSYNSPLHF	TGCGCCAGCAGTCCGTCCTTGGGGATCCCCTCCTATAATTCACCCCTCCACTTT
-	TRBJ2-1	15	TRBV19	-	CASSAWDENYNEQFF	TGTGCCAGTAGTGCTTGGGACGAGAACTACAATGAGCAGTTCTTC
-	TRBJ1-5	15	TRBV6-5	-	CASSYSGMANQPQHF	TGTGCCAGCAGTTACTCGGGGATGGCCAATCAGCCCCAGCATTTT
-	TRBJ1-1	15	TRBV7-9	TRBD1	CASSSRQGMNTEAFF	TGTGCCAGCAGCTCGCGACAGGGGATGAACACTGAAGCTTTCTTT
-	TRBJ1-2	15	TRBV7-9	TRBD1	CASGTPGQGIYGYTF	TGTGCCAGCGGAACCCCGGGACAGGGAATCTATGGCTACACCTTC
-	TRBJ2-5	16	TRBV3-1/TRBV3-2	-	CASSQDPTGPRETQYF	TGTGCCAGCAGCCAAGACCCCACCGGCCCCCGAGAGACCCAGTACTTC
-	TRBJ1-5	15	TRBV19	TRBD1	CASSIGTGGFQPQHF	TGTGCCAGTAGTATAGGGACAGGGGGCTTTCAGCCCCAGCATTTT
-	TRBJ2-7	14	TRBV7-8	-	CASSQGIPLYEQYF	TGTGCCAGCAGCCAAGGGATCCCCCTCTACGAGCAGTACTTC
-	TRBJ1-2	16	TRBV27	TRBD1	CASSSYSTGAVDGYTF	TGTGCCAGCAGTTCATACTCGACAGGGGCGGTAGACGGCTACACCTTC
-	TRBJ2-5	15	TRBV18	-	CASSRRAGAEETQYF	TGTGCCAGCTCCCGACGGGCAGGGGCAGAAGAGACCCAGTACTTC
-	TRBJ1-6	15	TRBV28	-	CASSLDGRVRSPLHF	TGTGCCAGCAGTTTAGACGGCAGGGTCAGGTCACCCCTCCACTTT
-	TRBJ2-2	16	TRBV4-1	-	CASSQGGLSRNGELFF	TGCGCCAGCAGCCAAGGGGGCCTCTCTAGAAACGGGGAGCTGTTTTTT
once	TRBJ1-3	15	TRBV25-1	-	CASSDHAFSGNTIYF	TGTGCCAGCAGTGACCACGCCTTCTCTGGAAACACCATATATTTT
-	TRBJ2-5	14	TRBV7-9	-	CASSYTWGEETQYF	TGTGCCAGCAGCTACACTTGGGGCGAAGAGACCCAGTACTTC
-	TRBJ1-5	15	TRBV28	TRBD1	CASSFGTGGNQPQHF	TGTGCCAGCAGTTTCGGGACAGGGGGCAATCAGCCCCAGCATTTT
-	TRBJ2-2	14	TRBV19	-	CASSIRGITGELFF	TGTGCCAGTAGTATAAGGGGTATCACCGGGGAGCTGTTTTTT
-	TRBJ2-7	18	TRBV7-8	-	CASSFTLIPPGTIYEQYF	TGTGCCAGCAGCTTTACTTTAATCCCCCCGGGAACCATCTACGAGCAGTACTTC
-	TRBJ2-3	15	TRBV4-2	TRBD1	CASSSTPGQGDTQYF	TGTGCCAGCAGCTCTACCCCGGGACAGGGGGATACGCAGTATTTT
-	TRBJ2-7	15	TRBV30	-	CAWSVHRARSGEQYF	TGTGCCTGGAGTGTACATAGGGCCCGTTCCGGCGAGCAGTACTTC
-	TRBJ2-7	14	TRBV6-5	-	CASSYSTTAYEQYF	TGTGCCAGCAGTTACTCTACGACGGCCTACGAGCAGTACTTC
-	TRBJ1-4	14	TRBV14	-	CASSPTRQNEKLFF	TGTGCCAGCAGCCCAACGAGGCAAAATGAAAAACTGTTTTTT
-	TRBJ2-2	15	TRBV30	-	CARGKTGQNTGELFF	TGTGCCCGGGGGAAGACAGGGCAGAACACCGGGGAGCTGTTTTTT
-	TRBJ2-7	14	TRBV7-2	-	CASSLVGFSYEQYF	TGTGCCAGCAGCTTAGTTGGCTTCTCCTACGAGCAGTACTTC
-	TRBJ1-1	11	TRBV20-1	-	CSAETYTEAFF	TGCAGTGCTGAGACTTACACTGAAGCTTTCTTT
-	TRBJ1-1	14	TRBV18	-	CASCDRRGNTEAFF	TGTGCCAGCTGTGACCGACGAGGGAACACTGAAGCTTTCTTT
-	TRBJ2-1	14	TRBV5-6	-	CASSSWSSYNEQFF	TGTGCCAGCAGCTCATGGAGCTCCTACAATGAGCAGTTCTTC
-	TRBJ2-1	13	TRBV3-1/TRBV3-2	-	CASSQDSRYEQFF	TGTGCCAGCAGCCAAGATTCGAGGTATGAGCAGTTCTTC